The 31 T cell receptor beta chains below come from one sample, sequenced in a study of control samples from healthy donors and cancer patients. Sequenced by immunoSEQ multiplex PCR; TCRdb stores in-frame clones only, minus some. The sample has 100,000 to 150,000 clones; less than 90% are singletons. The sequenced material came from blood. Source of these receptors: a man aged 18 to 30 in good health.

This chain uses TRBV10-3 with TRBJ2-2, with 11 positions matching TRBD1. The V gene end was trimmed by 10 bases and the J gene end by 8 bases; junction bases not matched to a gene: 9. Per the germline V gene, CDR1 is ENHRY and CDR2 is SYGVKD. This CDR3 is 14 amino acids long. The CDR3 DNA sequence: TGTGCCAGTGATTCTGGACAGGGGGCAGGGGAGCTGTTTTTT. It encodes CASDSGQGAGELFF.

This chain's CDR3 is CASSFQGSYGYTF. CDR3 nucleotides: TGTGCCAGCAGCTTTCAGGGTTCCTATGGCTACACCTTC. This chain links TRBV7-2 with TRBJ1-2; weak D call: TRBD1 (5 bases). This CDR3 is built from 13 residues. V lost 3 bases, J lost 4 bases, and 9 bases lay in between. In germline, CDR1 is SGHTA, CDR2 FQGNSA.

This clone was observed a single time. V and J are TRBV10-3 and TRBJ2-1; possible D gene TRBD2, 6 bases. Trimming stripped 3 bases from V and 9 bases from J, with 12 bases between. The CDR3 consists of 13 residues. In germline, CDR1 is ENHRY, CDR2 SYGVKD. The CDR3 nucleotides are TGTGCCATCAGTGAAATAGCGCGGGGTGAGCAGTTCTTC. Protein: CAISEIARGEQFF.

CDR3 coding DNA: TGTGCCATCAGTCCACTAAACAGCGTAGGTGGGAATTCACCCCTCCACTTT. As protein: CAISPLNSVGGNSPLHF. V gene TRBV10-3 combines with J gene TRBJ1-6, with D hard to call. The ends were cut back, 5 bases at V and 7 bases at J, with 21 bases in the middle. Germline CDR1 reads ENHRY; CDR2 reads SYGVKD. This CDR3 spans 17 amino acids.

Here the CDR3 DNA reads TGTGCCAGCAGCCAAGTTACAACGGTATCCTACGAGCAGTACTTC. Residues: CASSQVTTVSYEQYF. The chain links TRBV3-1 (or the pseudogene TRBV3-2) to TRBJ2-7; D call uncertain. The CDR3 runs to 15 residues. From germline, CDR1 is LGHDT and CDR2 YNNKEL (reference sequence). Trimming removed 1 base at V and 1 base at J, with 11 bases between.

The V and J genes are TRBV6-1 and TRBJ2-7, with D uncertain. Germline loops: CDR1 MNHNS, CDR2 SASEGT. The CDR3 loop spans 13 amino acids. The V end lost 1 base, the J end lost 2 bases, and 6 bases lay between the germline ends. The CDR3, as DNA: TGTGCCAGCAGTGAAGGGCAGACCTACGAGCAGTACTTC. This sequence encodes CASSEGQTYEQYF.

This clone has only one observation. The chain employs TRBV30 and TRBJ1-3, with 8 bases that match TRBD1. CDR1 is GTSNPN and CDR2 is SVGIG in the germline V gene (reference sequence). Trimming took 8 bases from V and 0 from J; bases not matched to a gene: 12. The CDR3 contains 16 residues. The CDR3 loop is CALESGQGFSGNTIYF. The CDR3 nucleotides read TGTGCCCTGGAATCAGGACAGGGTTTCTCTGGAAACACCATATATTTT.

The chain joins TRBV6-4 to TRBJ1-5; tentatively, D is TRBD1 (5 bases). The CDR3 covers 15 residues. Germline V CDR1 and CDR2: MRHNA, SNTAGT. The V end was cut by 4 bases, the J end by 6 bases, with 16 bases between. DNA of the CDR3: TGTGCCAGCAGTGCTTCCCCAGGGTTTACTCAGCCCCAGCATTTT. Translating gives CASSASPGFTQPQHF.

J is TRBJ2-7 and V is TRBV7-2; the D call may be TRBD1 or TRBD2 (7 bases each). The CDR3 has 18 amino acids. Deletions cut 2 bases from V and 0 bases from J, with 20 bases between. Germline CDR1 is SGHTA and CDR2 is FQGNSA. The CDR3 loop is CASSLPQGISGVSYEQYF. For the CDR3, the DNA is TGTGCCAGCAGCTTACCACAGGGGATAAGCGGGGTCTCCTACGAGCAGTACTTC.

CDR3 in DNA: TGTGCCAGTACGGTAGAGTACGAGCAGTACTTC. It yields the protein CASTVEYEQYF. This sequence joins TRBV28 and TRBJ2-7; no definite D call. The CDR3 totals 11 residues. V lost 9 bases and J lost 4, with 10 bases in between. Germline loops: CDR1 MDHEN, CDR2 SYDVKM.

The CDR3 nucleotides read TGTGCCAGCAGTCTCAATCTACAGGGCTCTAGCACAGATACGCAGTATTTT. It codes for CASSLNLQGSSTDTQYF. The chain couples TRBV28 to TRBJ2-3, with a possible D match to TRBD1 (6 bases). V was trimmed by 5 bases and J by 0 bases, leaving 18 bases between them. Germline V gene sequence: CDR1 MDHEN, CDR2 SYDVKM. This CDR3 has 17 amino acids.

V usage is TRBV28 and J usage is TRBJ2-7; TRBD2 matches at 9 bases. There are 15 residues in the CDR3. Germline V gene sequence: CDR1 MDHEN, CDR2 SYDVKM. V lost 10 bases to trimming and J lost 2 bases; unmatched junction nucleotides: 12. The chain's CDR3 is CAIQGSGRSTYEQYF. CDR3 DNA sequence: TGTGCCATCCAGGGTAGCGGGAGAAGTACCTACGAGCAGTACTTC.

V usage is TRBV10-1 and J usage is TRBJ1-1, with D possibly TRBD1 on 5 matching bases. CDR1 and CDR2 from the germline V gene are WNHNN and SYGVQD (reference sequence). The CDR3 covers 16 residues. The V and J ends lost 0 bases and 1 base respectively, with 12 bases between them. The CDR3 protein is CASSESQGLRNTEAFF. CDR3 coding DNA: TGCGCCAGCAGTGAGTCCCAGGGCTTGAGGAACACTGAAGCTTTCTTT.

The J gene is TRBJ2-1, the V gene TRBV5-1; D not certain. V lost 0 bases, J lost 7 bases, and 8 bases lay in between. CDR1 is SGHRS and CDR2 is YFSETQ in the germline V gene. The CDR3 loop spans 13 amino acids. The CDR3 DNA sequence: TGCGCCAGCAGCTTGGCGGGCTTGAATGAGCAGTTCTTC. It encodes CASSLAGLNEQFF.

V usage is TRBV3-1 (or the pseudogene TRBV3-2) and J usage is TRBJ1-5; D is ambiguous. Per the germline V gene, CDR1 is LGHDT and CDR2 is YNNKEL (reference sequence). V was clipped by 0 bases and J by 0 bases, with 12 bases between them. This CDR3 contains 17 residues. CDR3 sequence reads: CASSQESNAHSNQPQHF. In nucleotides, the CDR3 is TGTGCCAGCAGCCAAGAGTCAAACGCCCATAGCAATCAGCCCCAGCATTTT.

This chain links TRBV12-3 or TRBV12-4 with TRBJ2-6, with D uncertain. The V gene lost 5 bases and the J gene lost 9 bases, with 8 bases spanning the gap. CDR3 length equals 12 residues. The CDR3 bases are TGTGCCAGCAGTGGCAACGGCAACGTCCTGACTTTC. This encodes CASSGNGNVLTF.

V gene TRBV19 combines with J gene TRBJ1-2; 10 nucleotides match TRBD1. In germline, CDR1 is LNHDA, CDR2 SQIVND (reference sequence). This CDR3 spans 15 amino acids. The V segment lost 9 bases and the J segment 2 bases; nucleotides outside the gene matches: 9. The CDR3 DNA reads TGTGCCAGCTTCGGACAGGGGGTATTGAACTATGGCTACACCTTC. Encoded protein: CASFGQGVLNYGYTF.

The rearrangement links TRBV20-1 to TRBJ2-5, with 7 bases aligning to TRBD2. Germline CDR1 reads DFQATT; CDR2 reads SNEGSKA (reference sequence). The CDR3 is made up of 16 amino acids. V gave up 3 bases and J gave up 2 bases; unmatched junction bases: 12. As DNA, the CDR3 is TGCAGTGCTAGTCCGGCGGGGGTTGCATTGCAAGAGACCCAGTACTTC. It codes for CSASPAGVALQETQYF.

This rearrangement joins TRBV6-5 to TRBJ1-4; 7 bases are a match to TRBD1. V was clipped by 6 bases and J by 5 bases; unmatched bases: 9. This CDR3 spans 15 amino acids. CDR1 MNHEY and CDR2 SVGAGI come from the germline V gene. The CDR3 region is CASRPRQGGNEKLFF. CDR3 nucleotide sequence: TGTGCCAGCAGACCCCGACAGGGCGGGAATGAAAAACTGTTTTTT.

The V gene is TRBV29-1, the J gene TRBJ2-5; D assignment may be TRBD1 or TRBD2 (6 bases each). V lost 1 base and J 10 bases, leaving 19 bases between the germline ends. Germline values: CDR1 SQVTM, CDR2 ANQGSEA. The CDR3 spans 14 residues. CDR3 residues: CSVEGGGGLSDQYF. CDR3 sequence (DNA): TGCAGCGTTGAAGGCGGAGGGGGGCTGTCCGACCAGTACTTC.

The chain uses TRBV5-1 and TRBJ1-2; 7 nucleotides match TRBD1. CDR1 and CDR2 from the germline V gene are SGHRS and YFSETQ. The CDR3 consists of 14 residues. V shed 5 bases and J 7 bases; nucleotides not matched to a gene: 11. CDR3 nucleotide sequence: TGCGCCAGCAGTGTCACAGGGGTTTCGAGTGGCTACACCTTC. It yields the protein CASSVTGVSSGYTF.

The chain has TRBV6-6 and TRBJ2-2, with D tentatively TRBD2 (5 bases). Trimming took 0 bases from V and 4 from J, leaving 12 bases between them. Germline V gene sequence: CDR1 MNHNY, CDR2 SVGAGI (reference sequence). This CDR3 has 16 amino acids. The CDR3 sequence: CASSYSRVASTGELFF. As DNA, the CDR3 is TGTGCCAGCAGTTACTCGAGGGTAGCGTCCACCGGGGAGCTGTTTTTT.

J is TRBJ2-1 and V is TRBV7-9, with 12 bases that match TRBD2. Germline CDR1 and CDR2: SEHNR and FQNEAQ (reference sequence). This CDR3 region has 17 residues. V shed 5 bases and J 3 bases; nucleotides not matched to a gene: 8. The CDR3 region has the DNA TGTGCCAGCAGCGCACCAGCTAGCGGGAGGGTCTACAATGAGCAGTTCTTC. Translating gives CASSAPASGRVYNEQFF.

V usage is TRBV6-6 and J usage is TRBJ1-1; 8 nucleotides agree with TRBD1. The germline V gene has CDR1 MNHNY and CDR2 SVGAGI (reference sequence). The CDR3 has 15 amino acids. V was pared by 5 bases and J by 0 bases, with 5 bases of the junction left unmatched. As DNA, the CDR3 is TGTGCCAGCAGTAGGACAGGGTTGCTGAACACTGAAGCTTTCTTT. Translated, it gives CASSRTGLLNTEAFF.

This chain uses TRBV6-5 with TRBJ1-2; possibly TRBD1 for D (5 bases). The germline V and J ends were trimmed by 6 bases and 5 bases, with 13 bases remaining between them. Germline V gene lookup returns CDR1 MNHEY and CDR2 SVGAGI. CDR3 length equals 13 residues. The CDR3 here is CASSNDRKYGYTF. DNA of the CDR3: TGTGCCAGCAGCAACGACAGAAAATATGGCTACACCTTC.

This clone appeared once. The chain has TRBV7-6 and TRBJ2-3; 11 nucleotides line up with TRBD2. There are 17 residues in the CDR3. Looked up from germline, CDR1 is SGHVS and CDR2 is FNYEAQ. After removal of 1 base from V and 0 bases from J, the junction contained 3 bases not matched to a gene. CDR3 residues: CASSLGGLAASTDTQYF. CDR3 nucleotides: TGTGCCAGCAGCTTAGGGGGACTAGCGGCCAGCACAGATACGCAGTATTTT.

The chain recombines TRBV7-2 with TRBJ2-5; D not resolved. The germline V gene has CDR1 SGHTA and CDR2 FQGNSA. The CDR3 has 13 residues. The V end was cut by 2 bases, the J end by 5 bases, with 9 bases between. CDR3 in amino acids: CASSLNFGETQYF. The CDR3 nucleotides are TGTGCCAGCAGCTTAAACTTCGGGGAGACCCAGTACTTC.

The rearrangement uses TRBV7-8 and TRBJ1-3, with 9 bases that match TRBD1. Germline CDR1 reads SGHVS; CDR2 reads FQNEAQ. The CDR3 runs to 16 residues. Trimming removed 5 bases from V and 2 bases from J; junction bases left unmatched: 7. The CDR3 sequence: CASSDPRTGAGNTIYF. Here the CDR3 DNA reads TGTGCCAGCAGCGACCCCCGGACAGGGGCTGGAAACACCATATATTTT.

The rearrangement uses TRBV7-3 and TRBJ1-1, with D maybe TRBD1 (6 bases). This CDR3 comprises 15 residues. The ends were cut back, 1 base at V and 3 bases at J, with 12 bases in the middle. Germline V lookup: CDR1 SGHTA, CDR2 FQGTGA. The CDR3, as DNA: TGTGCCAGCAGCTTAAGGGCAGGGGCGGACACTGAAGCTTTCTTT. Protein sequence: CASSLRAGADTEAFF.

V usage is TRBV19 and J usage is TRBJ2-3; D unclear. The germline CDR1 and CDR2 sequences are LNHDA and SQIVND (reference sequence). The germline V and J ends were trimmed by 3 bases and 0 bases, with 1 base remaining between them. The CDR3 runs to 12 residues. As DNA, the CDR3 is TGTGCCAGTAGTATCAGCACAGATACGCAGTATTTT. It encodes CASSISTDTQYF.

V usage is TRBV11-2 and J usage is TRBJ1-5; D gene uncertain. Germline V lookup: CDR1 SGHAT, CDR2 FQNNGV. The CDR3 has 13 amino acids. V was trimmed by 6 bases and J by 5 bases, leaving 11 bases between them. The CDR3 coding sequence is TGTGCCAGCAGTTTTCGCCCAGATCAGCCCCAGCATTTT. Protein: CASSFRPDQPQHF.